A single sample is the source of the 21 T cell receptor beta chains below, sequenced in a study of regulatory T cells in long-lasting Graves disease. Time point in this sample: persistent/refractory GD, antithyroid drugs over 5 years with positive TRAb. The authors made the TCR library using RNA they extracted from PBMCs. Both iRepertoire HTBI primers and Arm-PCR of CDR3 regions were used to build the TCR beta libraries. In TCRdb, the multiplex PCR reads were re-called with MiXCR into one record per CDR3 protein. Of 700,000 or so distinct CDR3 sequences in the sample, approximately 29% are singletons; the top ten hold 42%. The starting material was peripheral blood mononuclear cells (PBMCs), obtained when the disease was refractory, from a patient treated with antithyroid drugs. The source of these receptors is a female donor with Graves disease.

Only a few counts were recorded for this clonotype. This chain links TRBV29-1 with TRBJ1-1, with a weak D call TRBD1 (6 bases). V dropped 4 bases and J dropped 1 base, with 10 bases sitting between them. There are 13 residues in the CDR3. Looked up from germline, CDR1 is SQVTM and CDR2 is ANQGSEA. In DNA, the CDR3 is TGCAGCGTTGCGGGACACCCGAACACTGAAGCTTTCTTT. Encoded protein: CSVAGHPNTEAFF.

This clonotype has a count of ten or more. The CDR3 spells CASSLSWANEKLFF. The CDR3 DNA sequence: TGCGCCAGCAGCTTGTCCTGGGCTAATGAAAAACTGTTTTTT. This chain uses TRBV5-1 with TRBJ1-4; D unclear. The germline V gene encodes CDR1 SGHRS and CDR2 YFSETQ. Deletions cut 1 base from V and 3 bases from J, with 7 bases between. The CDR3 spans 14 residues.

The J gene is TRBJ2-7, the V gene TRBV20-1; D not resolved. Germline-derived CDR1 and CDR2 are DFQATT and SNEGSKA (reference sequence). The germline V and J ends were trimmed by 8 bases and 3 bases, with 17 bases remaining between them. This CDR3 has 13 residues. CDR3 bases: TGCAGTACGCTGGACGGAGATATCTACGAGCAGTACTTC. This gives the protein CSTLDGDIYEQYF.

The chain links TRBV6-1 to TRBJ1-2, with TRBD1 matching 11 bases. Germline trimming cut 6 bases from V and 6 bases from J; bases unmatched to any gene: 12. This CDR3 contains 16 residues. The V gene's germline CDR1 is MNHNS and CDR2 SASEGT. The CDR3 region has the DNA TGTGCCAGCAGCCTCCCCGGGACAGGGGGAGTAGATGGCTACACCTTC. It is translated as CASSLPGTGGVDGYTF.

This clonotype was counted at least ten times. The V call is TRBV30, the J call TRBJ1-2; D possibly corresponds to TRBD1 (5 bases). The CDR3 is made up of 12 amino acids. Germline-derived CDR1 and CDR2 are GTSNPN and SVGIG (reference sequence). V lost 0 bases to trimming and J lost 8 bases, with 10 bases between them. CDR3 bases: TGTGCCTGGAGTGTACGAAGGGGAGGCTACACCTTC. Protein product: CAWSVRRGGYTF.

In its sample, this clonotype was seen a few times. The chain is built from TRBV7-2 and TRBJ1-1, with D possibly matching TRBD1 (5 bases). The ends were cut back, 6 bases at V and 0 bases at J, with 17 bases in the middle. Looked up from germline, CDR1 is SGHTA and CDR2 is FQGNSA. The CDR3 is made up of 16 amino acids. CDR3 coding DNA: TGTGCCAGCAGTTCCAGGCGGGGACGGCTGAACACTGAAGCTTTCTTT. The encoded protein is CASSSRRGRLNTEAFF.

This clonotype has just a few counts. V usage is TRBV5-1 and J usage is TRBJ1-4; D not certain. V was shortened by 0 bases and J by 2 bases, with 8 bases between the two germline ends. CDR1 and CDR2 (germline): SGHRS, YFSETQ. The CDR3 totals 15 residues. The CDR3 region has the DNA TGCGCCAGCAGCTTGGACCAACTGACTAATGAAAAACTGTTTTTT. It translates to CASSLDQLTNEKLFF.

There are many counts of this clonotype. This chain connects TRBV7-6 to TRBJ2-7, with 9 positions matching TRBD1. This CDR3 is 14 amino acids long. The junction had 7 bases not matched to a gene; V was cut back by 5 bases and J by 5 bases. CDR1 and CDR2 from the germline V gene are SGHVS and FNYEAQ. The CDR3 sequence: CASSGGTGSHEQYF. CDR3 DNA sequence: TGTGCCAGCAGCGGCGGGACAGGGAGCCACGAGCAGTACTTC.

This clonotype was counted at least ten times. V gene TRBV6-1 combines with J gene TRBJ1-6; TRBD1 aligns across 10 bases. The germline V gene has CDR1 MNHNS and CDR2 SASEGT. V shed 4 bases, J shed 10 bases, and the junction held 10 bases outside the gene matches. This CDR3 comprises 16 residues. CDR3 bases: TGTGCCAGCAGTGGGACCTGGACAGGGGGTCGATCACCCCTCCACTTT. Its protein is CASSGTWTGGRSPLHF.

This clonotype was seen a handful of times. The V gene is TRBV12-3 or TRBV12-4, the J gene TRBJ2-7; TRBD2 matches 12 bases. The CDR3 is 14 amino acids. V trimming: 4 bases; J trimming: 6 bases; junction bases outside the gene matches: 4. The chain's CDR3 is CASSWTSGTGEQYF. The CDR3 DNA reads as TGTGCCAGCAGTTGGACTAGCGGGACTGGCGAGCAGTACTTC.

Only one count was recorded for this clonotype. The V call is TRBV5-1, the J call TRBJ1-6; D not resolved. CDR1 and CDR2 (germline): SGHRS, YFSETQ. The V and J ends lost 1 base and 7 bases respectively, with 9 bases between them. This CDR3 is built from 14 residues. The CDR3 DNA sequence: TGCGCCAGCAGCTTGATTGAGGGCAATTCACCCCTCCACTTT. Residues: CASSLIEGNSPLHF.

The chain couples TRBV29-1 to TRBJ1-1; TRBD1 aligns across 9 bases. The CDR3 extends over 14 amino acids. CDR1 SQVTM and CDR2 ANQGSEA come from the germline V gene. Trimming at V came to 7 bases and at J to 4 bases, leaving 10 bases not matched to a gene. The CDR3 sequence is CSAKPGTGITEAFF. CDR3 DNA: TGCAGCGCCAAACCCGGGACAGGGATCACTGAAGCTTTCTTT. Full variable domain (outside the CDR3, taken from reference TRBV29-1 and TRBJ1-1): SAVISQKPSRDICQRGTSLTIQCQVDSQVTMMFWYRQQPGQSLTLIATANQGSEATYESGFVIDKFPISRPNLTFSTLTVSNMSPEDSSIYLCSAKPGTGITEAFFGQGTRLTVV.

This chain links TRBV14 with TRBJ2-7, with 8 nucleotides matching TRBD1. This CDR3 has 14 residues. Per the germline V gene, CDR1 is SGHDN and CDR2 is FVKESK. The V and J ends lost 1 base and 6 bases, in that order; junction bases with no gene match: 5. The CDR3 sequence is CASSQAQGAVEQYF. The CDR3 nucleotides read TGTGCCAGCAGCCAAGCTCAGGGGGCGGTCGAGCAGTACTTC.

This chain links TRBV6-1 with TRBJ1-4, with D unresolved. This CDR3 spans 15 amino acids. Between the trimmed V and J ends, which lost 0 bases and 8 bases, there was a span of 13 bases. Germline V lookup: CDR1 MNHNS, CDR2 SASEGT. CDR3 protein: CASSEARRFYEKLFF. CDR3 nucleotides: TGTGCCAGCAGTGAAGCGCGAAGGTTTTACGAAAAACTGTTTTTT.

This clonotype was detected only a few times. The J gene is TRBJ1-5, the V gene TRBV6-1; 7 bases are a match to TRBD1. CDR3 size: 16 residues. Trimming cost V 1 base and J 3 bases; bases outside gene matches: 6. Germline V gene lookup returns CDR1 MNHNS and CDR2 SASEGT. CDR3 protein: CASSEEETGINQPQHF. As DNA, the CDR3 is TGTGCCAGCAGTGAAGAGGAGACAGGGATCAATCAGCCCCAGCATTTT.

This clonotype was observed a few times. V is TRBV30 and J is TRBJ1-6, with D possibly being TRBD1 (5 bases). The ends were cut back, 0 bases at V and 11 bases at J, with 8 bases in the middle. CDR1 and CDR2 from the germline V gene are GTSNPN and SVGIG (reference sequence). The CDR3 consists of 12 residues. CDR3 loop: CAWSVDSTPLHF. CDR3 nucleotides: TGTGCCTGGAGTGTAGACAGCACACCCCTCCACTTT.

This clonotype came up many times. CDR3 sequence reads: CASRSSGTGAYEQYF. The CDR3 coding sequence is TGTGCCAGCAGAAGTTCCGGGACAGGGGCCTACGAGCAGTACTTC. The chain employs TRBV2 and TRBJ2-7; 10 bases match TRBD1. The germline V gene has CDR1 SNHLY and CDR2 FYNNEI. This CDR3 contains 15 residues. After removal of 6 bases from V and 2 bases from J, the junction contained 7 bases not matched to a gene. Variable domain in full (rest from reference TRBV2 and TRBJ2-7): EPEVTQTPSHQVTQMGQEVILRCVPISNHLYFYWYRQILGQKVEFLVSFYNNEISEKSEIFDDQFSVERPDGSNFTLKIRSTKLEDSAMYFCASRSSGTGAYEQYFGPGTRLTVT.

This clonotype was observed a few times. The CDR3 nucleotides are TGTGCCAGCAGCCAAGACAGTGGTACTCAAGAGACCCAGTACTTC. The encoded protein is CASSQDSGTQETQYF. This chain links TRBV3-1 with TRBJ2-5; D uncertain. Germline CDR1 LGHDT, CDR2 YNNKEL (reference sequence). V lost 0 bases and J 2 bases, leaving 10 bases between the germline ends. The CDR3 consists of 15 residues.

The chain uses TRBV6-1 and TRBJ2-7, with D possibly being TRBD1 (6 bases). The CDR3 spans 12 residues. Trimming pared 4 bases from V and 6 bases from J, leaving 10 bases between. Per germline, CDR1 MNHNS and CDR2 SASEGT. Written as DNA, the CDR3 is TGTGCCAGCAGTGGAACAGGGTCCGAGCAGTACTTC. Translated, it gives CASSGTGSEQYF.

The rearrangement uses TRBV10-3 and TRBJ1-2, with D tentatively TRBD1 (5 bases). CDR1 and CDR2 (germline): ENHRY, SYGVKD. The V end was cut by 4 bases, the J end by 2 bases, with 11 bases between. The CDR3 totals 14 residues. The CDR3 DNA sequence: TGTGCCATCAGTGTTGGAGGGGAGAACTATGGCTACACCTTC. It yields the protein CAISVGGENYGYTF.

The chain is built from TRBV5-1 and TRBJ2-7, with TRBD1 matching over 8 bases. V trimming: 3 bases; J trimming: 0 bases; junction bases outside the gene matches: 5. This CDR3 is built from 15 residues. CDR1 is SGHRS, CDR2 YFSETQ, per germline. CDR3 amino acids: CASSSGQANSYEQYF. The CDR3 coding sequence is TGCGCCAGCAGCTCGGGACAGGCAAACTCCTACGAGCAGTACTTC.